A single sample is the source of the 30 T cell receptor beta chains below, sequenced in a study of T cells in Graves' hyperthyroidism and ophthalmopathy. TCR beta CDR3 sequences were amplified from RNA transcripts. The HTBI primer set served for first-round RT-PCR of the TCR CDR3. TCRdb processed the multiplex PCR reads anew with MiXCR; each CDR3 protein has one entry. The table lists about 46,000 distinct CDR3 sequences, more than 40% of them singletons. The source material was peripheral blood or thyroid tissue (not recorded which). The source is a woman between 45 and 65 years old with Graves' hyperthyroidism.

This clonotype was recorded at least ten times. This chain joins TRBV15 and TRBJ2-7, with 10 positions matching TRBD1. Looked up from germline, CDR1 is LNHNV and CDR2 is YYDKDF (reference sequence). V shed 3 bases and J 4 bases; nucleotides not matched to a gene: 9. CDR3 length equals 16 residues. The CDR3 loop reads CATSREIGTGVYEQYF. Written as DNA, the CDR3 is TGTGCCACCAGCAGGGAGATCGGGACAGGGGTATACGAGCAGTACTTC. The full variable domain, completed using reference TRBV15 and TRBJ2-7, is DAMVIQNPRYQVTQFGKPVTLSCSQTLNHNVMYWYQQKSSQAPKLLFHYYDKDFNNEADTPDNFQSRRPNTSFCFLDIRSPGLGDTAMYLCATSREIGTGVYEQYFGPGTRLTVT.

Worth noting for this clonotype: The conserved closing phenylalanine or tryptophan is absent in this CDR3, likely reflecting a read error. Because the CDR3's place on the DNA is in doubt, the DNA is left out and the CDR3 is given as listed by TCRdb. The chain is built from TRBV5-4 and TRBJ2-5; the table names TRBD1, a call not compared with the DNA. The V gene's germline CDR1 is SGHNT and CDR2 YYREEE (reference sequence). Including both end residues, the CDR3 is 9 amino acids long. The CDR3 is CASRPGHLS.

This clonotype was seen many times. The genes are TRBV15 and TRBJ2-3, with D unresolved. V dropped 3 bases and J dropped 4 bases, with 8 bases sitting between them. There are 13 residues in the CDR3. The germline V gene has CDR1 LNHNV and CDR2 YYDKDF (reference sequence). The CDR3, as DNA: TGTGCCACCAGCAGCGAGGTCGCAGATACGCAGTATTTT. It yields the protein CATSSEVADTQYF. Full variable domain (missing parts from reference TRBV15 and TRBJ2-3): DAMVIQNPRYQVTQFGKPVTLSCSQTLNHNVMYWYQQKSSQAPKLLFHYYDKDFNNEADTPDNFQSRRPNTSFCFLDIRSPGLGDTAMYLCATSSEVADTQYFGPGTRLTVL.

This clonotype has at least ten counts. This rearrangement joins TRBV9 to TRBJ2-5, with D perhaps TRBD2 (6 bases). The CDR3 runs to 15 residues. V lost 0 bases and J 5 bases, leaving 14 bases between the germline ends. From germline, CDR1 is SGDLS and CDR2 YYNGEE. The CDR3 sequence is CASSVGEGEVETQYF. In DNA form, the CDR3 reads TGTGCCAGCAGCGTAGGAGAAGGGGAGGTGGAGACCCAGTACTTC.

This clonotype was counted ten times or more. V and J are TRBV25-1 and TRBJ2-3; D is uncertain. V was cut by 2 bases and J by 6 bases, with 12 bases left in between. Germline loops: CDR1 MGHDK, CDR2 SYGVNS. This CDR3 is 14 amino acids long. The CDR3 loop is CASSERLVGDTQYF. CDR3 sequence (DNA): TGTGCCAGCAGTGAACGGCTTGTTGGGGATACGCAGTATTTT.

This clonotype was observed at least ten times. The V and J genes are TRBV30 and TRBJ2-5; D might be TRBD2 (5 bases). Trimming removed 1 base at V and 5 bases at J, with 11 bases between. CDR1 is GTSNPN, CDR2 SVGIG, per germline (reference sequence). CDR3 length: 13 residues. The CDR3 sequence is CAWSGHIAETQYF. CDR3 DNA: TGTGCCTGGAGTGGACATATAGCGGAGACCCAGTACTTC. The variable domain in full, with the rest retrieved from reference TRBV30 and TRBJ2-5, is SQTIHQWPATLVQPVGSPLSLECTVEGTSNPNLYWYRQAAGRGLQLLFYSVGIGQISSEVPQNLSASRPQDRQFILSSKKLLLSDSGFYLCAWSGHIAETQYFGPGTRLLVL.

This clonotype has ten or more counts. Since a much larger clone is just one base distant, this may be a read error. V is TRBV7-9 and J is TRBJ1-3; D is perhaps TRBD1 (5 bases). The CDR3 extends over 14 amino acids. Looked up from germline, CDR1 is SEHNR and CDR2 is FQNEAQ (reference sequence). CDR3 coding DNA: TGTGCCAGCAGCCGCGGGACGGCTGGAAACACCGTATATTTT. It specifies CASSRGTAGNTVYF.

CDR3 residues: CSATIAGDEQYF. As DNA, the CDR3 is TGCAGTGCTACGATAGCGGGAGATGAGCAGTACTTC. The chain couples TRBV20-1 to TRBJ2-7; TRBD2 aligns across 9 bases. In germline, CDR1 is DFQATT, CDR2 SNEGSKA (reference sequence). The CDR3 spans 12 residues. J was trimmed by 7 bases and V by 4 bases; bases with no gene match: 5.

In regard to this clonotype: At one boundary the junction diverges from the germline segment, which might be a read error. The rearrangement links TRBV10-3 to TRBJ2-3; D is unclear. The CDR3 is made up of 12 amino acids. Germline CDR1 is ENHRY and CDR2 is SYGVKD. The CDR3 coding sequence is TGTGCCAGCAGTTACGATGGGGAAACGCAGTATTTT. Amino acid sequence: CASSYDGETQYF.

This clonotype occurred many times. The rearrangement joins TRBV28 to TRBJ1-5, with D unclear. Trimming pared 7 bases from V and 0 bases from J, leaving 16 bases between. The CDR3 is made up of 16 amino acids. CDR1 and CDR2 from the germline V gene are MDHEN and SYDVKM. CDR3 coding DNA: TGTGCCAGCATCCCACATAAGTCCTATAGCAATCAGCCCCAGCATTTT. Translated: CASIPHKSYSNQPQHF.

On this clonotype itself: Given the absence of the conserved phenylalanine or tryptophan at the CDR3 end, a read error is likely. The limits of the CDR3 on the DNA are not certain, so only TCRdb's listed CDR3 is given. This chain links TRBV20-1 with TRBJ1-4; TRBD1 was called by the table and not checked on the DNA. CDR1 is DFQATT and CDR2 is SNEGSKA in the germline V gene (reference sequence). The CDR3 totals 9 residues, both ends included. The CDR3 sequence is CSARPRDTY.

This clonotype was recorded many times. The CDR3 sequence: CASSLPRGKVSSGNTIYF. The DNA of the CDR3 is TGTGCCAGCAGCTTGCCCAGGGGGAAGGTATCCTCTGGAAACACCATATATTTT. The chain employs TRBV7-9 and TRBJ1-3; TRBD1 agrees at 7 bases. The junction had 11 bases not matched to a gene; V was cut back by 3 bases and J by 0 bases. From germline, CDR1 is SEHNR and CDR2 FQNEAQ (reference sequence). The CDR3 has 18 amino acids.

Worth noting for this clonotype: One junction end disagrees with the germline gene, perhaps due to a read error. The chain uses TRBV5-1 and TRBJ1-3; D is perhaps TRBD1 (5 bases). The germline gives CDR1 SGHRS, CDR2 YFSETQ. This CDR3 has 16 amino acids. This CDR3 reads CASSLAGTNYGYTIYF. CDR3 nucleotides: TGTGCCAGCAGCTTAGCCGGGACCAACTATGGCTACACCATATATTTT.

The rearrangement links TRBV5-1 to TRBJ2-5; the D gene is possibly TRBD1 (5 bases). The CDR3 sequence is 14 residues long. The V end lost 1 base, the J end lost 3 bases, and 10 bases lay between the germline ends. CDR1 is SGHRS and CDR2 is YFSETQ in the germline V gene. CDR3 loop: CASSLKGWEETQYF. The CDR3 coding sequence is TGCGCCAGCAGCTTGAAGGGGTGGGAAGAGACCCAGTACTTC.

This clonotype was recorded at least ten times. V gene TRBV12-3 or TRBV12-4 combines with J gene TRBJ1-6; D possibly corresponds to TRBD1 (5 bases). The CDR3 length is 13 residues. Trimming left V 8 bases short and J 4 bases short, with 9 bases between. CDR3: CASGRQYNSPLHF. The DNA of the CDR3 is TGTGCCAGCGGGCGACAGTATAATTCACCCCTCCACTTT.

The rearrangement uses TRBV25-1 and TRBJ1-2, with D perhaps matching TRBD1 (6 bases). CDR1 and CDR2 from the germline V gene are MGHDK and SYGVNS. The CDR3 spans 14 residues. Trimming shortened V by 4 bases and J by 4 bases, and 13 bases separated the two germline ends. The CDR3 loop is CASSANQGTYGYTF. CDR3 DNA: TGTGCCAGCAGTGCAAATCAGGGGACCTATGGCTACACCTTC.

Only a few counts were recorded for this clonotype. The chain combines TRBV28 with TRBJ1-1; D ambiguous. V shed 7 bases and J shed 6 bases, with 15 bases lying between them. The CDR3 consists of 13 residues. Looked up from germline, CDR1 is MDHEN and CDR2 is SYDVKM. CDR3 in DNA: TGTGCCAGCACTCGGGGTCTTTTCGCTGAAGCTTTCTTT. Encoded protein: CASTRGLFAEAFF. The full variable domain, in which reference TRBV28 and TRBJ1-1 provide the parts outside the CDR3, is DVKVTQSSRYLVKRTGEKVFLECVQDMDHENMFWYRQDPGLGLRLIYFSYDVKMKEKGDIPEGYSVSREKKERFSLILESASTNQTSMYLCASTRGLFAEAFFGQGTRLTVV.

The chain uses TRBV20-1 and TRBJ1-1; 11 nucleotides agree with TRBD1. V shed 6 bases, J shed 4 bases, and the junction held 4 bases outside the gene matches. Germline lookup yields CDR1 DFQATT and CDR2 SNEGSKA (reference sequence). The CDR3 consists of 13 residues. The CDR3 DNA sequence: TGCAGTGCCTCCGGGACAGGGGGCACTGAAGCTTTCTTT. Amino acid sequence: CSASGTGGTEAFF.

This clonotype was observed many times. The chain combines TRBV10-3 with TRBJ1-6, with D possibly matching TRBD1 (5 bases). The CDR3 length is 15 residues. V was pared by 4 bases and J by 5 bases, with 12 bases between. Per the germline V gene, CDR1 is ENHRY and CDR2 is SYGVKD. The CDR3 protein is CAISVSGPHNSPLHF. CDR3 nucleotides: TGTGCCATCAGTGTATCGGGGCCCCATAATTCACCCCTCCACTTT.

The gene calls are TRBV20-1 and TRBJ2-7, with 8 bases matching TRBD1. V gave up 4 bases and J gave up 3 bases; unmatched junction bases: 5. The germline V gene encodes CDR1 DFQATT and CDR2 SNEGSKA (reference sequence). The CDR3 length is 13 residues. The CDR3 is CSAIDRGIYEQYF. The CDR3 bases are TGCAGTGCTATCGACAGGGGAATCTACGAGCAGTACTTC.

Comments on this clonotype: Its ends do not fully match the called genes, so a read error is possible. CDR3 DNA: TGTGCCAGCAGTTGGGAAGCTAACTATGGCTGCACCTTC. Protein: CASSWEANYGCTF. The V and J genes are TRBV6-5 and TRBJ1-2; D is undetermined. The CDR3 extends over 13 amino acids. Germline CDR1 MNHEY, CDR2 SVGAGI.

The CDR3 protein is CATGQGAEVEAFF. In nucleotides, the CDR3 is TGTGCCACCGGACAGGGGGCCGAGGTTGAAGCTTTCTTT. V usage is TRBV10-3 and J usage is TRBJ1-1, with 11 bases aligning to TRBD1. The germline V gene has CDR1 ENHRY and CDR2 SYGVKD. The CDR3 extends over 13 amino acids. With V trimmed by 10 bases and J by 7 bases, 8 bases remained unmatched.

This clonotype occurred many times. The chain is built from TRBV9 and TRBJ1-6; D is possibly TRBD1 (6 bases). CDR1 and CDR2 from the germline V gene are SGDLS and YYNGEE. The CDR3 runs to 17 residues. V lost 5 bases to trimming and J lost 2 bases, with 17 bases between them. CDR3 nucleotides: TGTGCCAGCAGAGGTGAAGGGGGGGACGCCTATAATTCACCCCTCCACTTT. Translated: CASRGEGGDAYNSPLHF.

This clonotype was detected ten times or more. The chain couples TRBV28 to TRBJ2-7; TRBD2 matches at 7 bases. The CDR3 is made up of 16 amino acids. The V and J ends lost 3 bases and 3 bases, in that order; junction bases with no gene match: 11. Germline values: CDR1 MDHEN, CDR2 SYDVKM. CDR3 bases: TGTGCCAGCAGTTTCTCAACTAGCGAAGGGGACTACGAGCAGTACTTC. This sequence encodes CASSFSTSEGDYEQYF.

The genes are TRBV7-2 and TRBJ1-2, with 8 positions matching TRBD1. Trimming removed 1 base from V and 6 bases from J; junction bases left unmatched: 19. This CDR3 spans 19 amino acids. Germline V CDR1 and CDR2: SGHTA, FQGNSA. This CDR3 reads CASSLVPWVLDRAADGYTF. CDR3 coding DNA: TGTGCCAGCAGCTTAGTTCCGTGGGTTTTGGACAGGGCTGCGGATGGCTACACCTTC.

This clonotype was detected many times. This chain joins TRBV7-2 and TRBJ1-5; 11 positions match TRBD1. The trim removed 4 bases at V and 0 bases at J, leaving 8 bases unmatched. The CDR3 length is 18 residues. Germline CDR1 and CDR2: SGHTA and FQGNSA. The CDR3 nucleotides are TGTGCCAGCAGCTCAGCCGGACAGGGGGCGGTTAGCAATCAGCCCCAGCATTTT. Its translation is CASSSAGQGAVSNQPQHF.

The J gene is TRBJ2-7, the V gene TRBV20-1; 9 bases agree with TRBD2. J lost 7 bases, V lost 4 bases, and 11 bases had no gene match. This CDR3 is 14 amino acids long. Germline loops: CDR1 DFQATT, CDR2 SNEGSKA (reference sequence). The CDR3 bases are TGCAGTGCTATTGCCGGGACTAGCCGGAGGGAGCAGTACTTC. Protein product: CSAIAGTSRREQYF.

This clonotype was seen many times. As DNA, the CDR3 is TGCAGTGCTAGACCCCAGGGGGCTGCTGGCTACACCTTC. Translated, it gives CSARPQGAAGYTF. The V and J genes are TRBV20-1 and TRBJ1-2; 8 positions match TRBD1. V shed 2 bases and J 7 bases; nucleotides not matched to a gene: 6. The CDR3 is 13 residues long. Germline V lookup: CDR1 DFQATT, CDR2 SNEGSKA (reference sequence).

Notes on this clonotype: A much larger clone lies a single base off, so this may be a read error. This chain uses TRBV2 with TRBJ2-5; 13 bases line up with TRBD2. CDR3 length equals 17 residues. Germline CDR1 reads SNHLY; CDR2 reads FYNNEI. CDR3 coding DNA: TGTGCCAGCAACCCCCTCGGACTAGCGGGAGTCAGGGAGACCCAGTGCTTC. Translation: CASNPLGLAGVRETQCF. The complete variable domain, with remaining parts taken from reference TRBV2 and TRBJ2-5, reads EPEVTQTPSHQVTQMGQEVILRCVPISNHLYFYWYRQILGQKVEFLVSFYNNEISEKSEIFDDQFSVERPDGSNFTLKIRSTKLEDSAMYFCASNPLGLAGVRETQCFGPGTRLLVL.

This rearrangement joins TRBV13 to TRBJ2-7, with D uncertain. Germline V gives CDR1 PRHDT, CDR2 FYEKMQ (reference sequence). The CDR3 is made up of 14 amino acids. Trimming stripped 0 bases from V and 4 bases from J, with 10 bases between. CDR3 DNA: TGTGCCAGCAGCTTAGGCCGAGAACAATACGAGCAGTACTTC. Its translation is CASSLGREQYEQYF.